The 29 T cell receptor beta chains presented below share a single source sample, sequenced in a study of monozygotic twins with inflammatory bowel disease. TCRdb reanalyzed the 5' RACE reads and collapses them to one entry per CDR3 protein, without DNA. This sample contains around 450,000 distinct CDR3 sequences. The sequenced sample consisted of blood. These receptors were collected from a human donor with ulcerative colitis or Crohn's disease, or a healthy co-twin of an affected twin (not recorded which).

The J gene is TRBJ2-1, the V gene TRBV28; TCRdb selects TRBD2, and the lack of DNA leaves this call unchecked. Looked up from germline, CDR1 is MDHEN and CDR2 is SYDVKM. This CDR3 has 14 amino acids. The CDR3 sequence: CASSLGGRDNEQFF.

CDR3 sequence reads: CASSVKTSGYSYEQYF. The chain combines TRBV9 with TRBJ2-7; the TCRdb call, TRBD2, lacks DNA for checking. The germline V gene has CDR1 SGDLS and CDR2 YYNGEE. The CDR3 has 16 residues.

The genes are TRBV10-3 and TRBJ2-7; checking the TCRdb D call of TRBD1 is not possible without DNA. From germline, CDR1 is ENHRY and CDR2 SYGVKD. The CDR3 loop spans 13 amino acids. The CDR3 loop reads CAISYSGEHEQYF.

The CDR3 region is CASSLVPGAEQFF. This sequence joins TRBV5-4 and TRBJ2-1; TCRdb lists TRBD1, though no DNA is available to test this call. The length of the CDR3 is 13 residues. CDR1 and CDR2 (germline): SGHNT, YYREEE (reference sequence).

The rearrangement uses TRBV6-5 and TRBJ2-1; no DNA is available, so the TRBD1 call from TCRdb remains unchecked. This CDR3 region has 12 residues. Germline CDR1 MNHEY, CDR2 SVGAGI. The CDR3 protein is CASRDPYNEQFF.

The CDR3 loop reads CASSQALVGVNTEAFF. This chain connects TRBV4-1 to TRBJ1-1. Germline-derived CDR1 and CDR2 are MGHRA and YSYEKL. The CDR3 runs to 16 residues.

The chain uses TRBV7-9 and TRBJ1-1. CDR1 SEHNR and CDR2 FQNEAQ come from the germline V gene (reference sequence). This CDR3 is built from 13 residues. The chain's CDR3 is CASSSKYTAEAFF.

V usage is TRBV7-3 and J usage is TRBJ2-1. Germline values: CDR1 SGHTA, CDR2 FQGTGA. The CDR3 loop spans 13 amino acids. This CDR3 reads CASSSTVYNEQFF.

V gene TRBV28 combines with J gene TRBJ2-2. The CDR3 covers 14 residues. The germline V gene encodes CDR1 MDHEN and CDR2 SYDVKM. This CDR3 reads CASSLIKETGELFF.

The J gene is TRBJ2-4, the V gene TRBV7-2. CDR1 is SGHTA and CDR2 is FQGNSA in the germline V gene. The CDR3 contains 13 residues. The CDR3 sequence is CASSSGAKNIQYF. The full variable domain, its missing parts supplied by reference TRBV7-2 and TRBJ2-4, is GAGVSQSPSNKVTEKGKDVELRCDPISGHTALYWYRQSLGQGLEFLIYFQGNSAPDKSGLPSDRFSAERTGGSVSTLTIQRTQQEDSAVYLCASSSGAKNIQYFGAGTRLSVL.

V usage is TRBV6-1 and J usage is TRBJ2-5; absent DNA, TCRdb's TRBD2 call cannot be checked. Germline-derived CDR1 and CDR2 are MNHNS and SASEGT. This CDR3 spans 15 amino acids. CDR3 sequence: CASRGFAGAAETQYF.

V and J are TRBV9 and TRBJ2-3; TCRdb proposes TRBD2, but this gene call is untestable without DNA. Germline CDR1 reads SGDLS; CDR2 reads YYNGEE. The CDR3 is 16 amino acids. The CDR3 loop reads CASSDTGRGAIDTQYF.

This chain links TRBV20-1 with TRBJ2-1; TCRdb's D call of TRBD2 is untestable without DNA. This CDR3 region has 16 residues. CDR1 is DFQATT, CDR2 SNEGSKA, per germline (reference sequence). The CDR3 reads CSAREGLSSSYNEQFF.

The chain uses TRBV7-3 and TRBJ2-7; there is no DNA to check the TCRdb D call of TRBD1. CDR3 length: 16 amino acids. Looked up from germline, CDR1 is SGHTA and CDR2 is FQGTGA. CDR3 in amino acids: CASSLLDRGFFYEQYF.

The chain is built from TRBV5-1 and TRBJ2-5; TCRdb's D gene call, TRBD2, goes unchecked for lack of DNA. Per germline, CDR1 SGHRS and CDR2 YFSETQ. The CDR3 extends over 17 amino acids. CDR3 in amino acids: CASSGLAGGPLGETQYF. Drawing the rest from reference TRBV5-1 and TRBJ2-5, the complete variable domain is KAGVTQTPRYLIKTRGQQVTLSCSPISGHRSVSWYQQTPGQGLQFLFEYFSETQRNKGNFPGRFSGRQFSNSRSEMNVSTLELGDSALYLCASSGLAGGPLGETQYFGPGTRLLVL.

This chain's CDR3 is CASSPNTGATNEKLFF. V gene TRBV28 combines with J gene TRBJ1-4; TCRdb names TRBD1, which stays unverified in the absence of DNA. Looked up from germline, CDR1 is MDHEN and CDR2 is SYDVKM. The CDR3 totals 16 residues.

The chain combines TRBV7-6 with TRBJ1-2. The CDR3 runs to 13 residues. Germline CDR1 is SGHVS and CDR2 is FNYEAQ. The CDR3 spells CASSLIHRYGYTF.

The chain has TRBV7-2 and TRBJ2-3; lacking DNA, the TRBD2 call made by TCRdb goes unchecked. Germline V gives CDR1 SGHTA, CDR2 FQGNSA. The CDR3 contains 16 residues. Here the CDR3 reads CASSLRAGGVTDTQYF.

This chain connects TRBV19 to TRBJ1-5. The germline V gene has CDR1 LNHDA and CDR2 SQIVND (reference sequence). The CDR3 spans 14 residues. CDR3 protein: CASSMDVNSQPQHF.

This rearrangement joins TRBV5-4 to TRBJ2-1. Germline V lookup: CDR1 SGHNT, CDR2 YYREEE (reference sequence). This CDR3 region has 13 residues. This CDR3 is CASSLGDYNEQFF.

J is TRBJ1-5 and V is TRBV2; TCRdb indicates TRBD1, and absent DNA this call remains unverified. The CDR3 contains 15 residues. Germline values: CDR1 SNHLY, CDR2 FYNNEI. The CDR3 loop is CASLMGEGDNQPQHF.

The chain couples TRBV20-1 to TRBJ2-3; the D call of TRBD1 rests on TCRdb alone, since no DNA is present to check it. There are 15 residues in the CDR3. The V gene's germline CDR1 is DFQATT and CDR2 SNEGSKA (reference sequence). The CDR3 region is CSADAGTGSTDTQYF.

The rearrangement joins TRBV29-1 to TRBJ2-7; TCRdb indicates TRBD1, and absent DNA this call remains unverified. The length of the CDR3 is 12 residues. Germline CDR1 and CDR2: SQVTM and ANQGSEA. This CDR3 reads CSVTGQGGEQYF.

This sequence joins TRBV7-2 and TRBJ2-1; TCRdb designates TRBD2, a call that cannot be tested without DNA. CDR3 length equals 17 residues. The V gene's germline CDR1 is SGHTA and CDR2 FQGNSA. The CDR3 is CASSLLMAGGPGNEQFF.

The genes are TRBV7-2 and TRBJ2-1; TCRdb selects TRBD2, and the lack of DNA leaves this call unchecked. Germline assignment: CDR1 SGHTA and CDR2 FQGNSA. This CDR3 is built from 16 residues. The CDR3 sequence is CASSSAGTSGRDEQFF.

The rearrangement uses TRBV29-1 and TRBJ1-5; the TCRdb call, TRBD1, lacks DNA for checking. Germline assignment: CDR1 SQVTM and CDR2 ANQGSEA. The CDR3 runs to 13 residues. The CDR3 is CSVGEGGRQPQHF.

CDR3 sequence reads: CSVEGQVGEQYF. The chain has TRBV29-1 and TRBJ2-7; as DNA is missing, the TRBD1 call by TCRdb cannot be tested. Germline V gene lookup returns CDR1 SQVTM and CDR2 ANQGSEA. The CDR3 has 12 residues.

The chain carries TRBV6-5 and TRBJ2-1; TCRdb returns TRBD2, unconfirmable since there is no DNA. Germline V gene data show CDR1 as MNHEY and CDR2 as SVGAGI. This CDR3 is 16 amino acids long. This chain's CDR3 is CASSNNGGNSYNEQFF.

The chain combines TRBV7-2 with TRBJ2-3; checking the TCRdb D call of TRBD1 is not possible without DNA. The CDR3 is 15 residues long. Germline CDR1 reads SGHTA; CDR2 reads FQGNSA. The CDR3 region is CASSSVGVSTDTQYF.